This T cell receptor beta chain originates from a study of blood T cell repertoires in COVID-19. Study-level information: Sample material is recorded as cDNA or gDNA derived from T cells, B-cell-depleted T cells, or PBMCs.

Authors' methods: Amplification of reference gene primers provided the estimated nucleated cell counts. Repertoires were generated with immunoSEQ multiplex PCR, while TCRdb's copy carries only in-frame clones and drops some. V and J calls and clone size are those listed in that table; D and trimming were worked out from the DNA. Here the sample spans 9,500 to 13,000 clones, about 89% being singletons. CDR1 and CDR2 (germline): SGHTA, FQGTGA. V gave up 0 bases and J gave up 5 bases, with 5 bases separating them. CDR3 length: 13 amino acids. Sequenced sample: peripheral blood. The sequence was collected from a human donor in a cohort sampled during active COVID-19. The chain combines TRBV7-3 with TRBJ1-5; D gene unclear. Here the CDR3 reads CASSLTPDQPQHF. CDR3 bases: TGTGCCAGCAGCTTAACCCCGGATCAGCCCCAGCATTTT.